The 11 T cell receptor beta chains below were found in one sample sequenced in a study of cytomegalovirus exposure and HLA in healthy donors (dated by TCRdb to about 2017). Receptors were amplified or captured by the immunoSEQ multiplex PCR assay. For the multiplex PCR, a mixture combining 60 forward primers for TCR Vbeta segments and 13 reverse primers for TCR Jbeta segments was used. TCRdb took over this immuneACCESS table, retaining in-frame rearrangements with V and J assigned. Such tables are incomplete; in checked studies, under half of the missing clones stem from an unresolved V gene, and the remainder is unexplained. Within this sample are approximately 170,000 clones, with roughly 80% of them counted one time only. The ten biggest clones cover nearly 2.5% of the sample. The sample was PBMCs. These receptors came from a male donor in good health and CMV-seronegative.

This clone was seen more than once but under ten times. The chain is built from TRBV6-1 and TRBJ1-5, with a tentative D call TRBD1 (5 bases). The CDR3 length is 15 residues. Trimming removed 1 base from V and 1 base from J, with 8 bases in between. Germline V gives CDR1 MNHNS, CDR2 SASEGT. The DNA for the CDR3 is TGTGCCAGCAGTGAAGGCAGACAGAGCAATCAGCCCCAGCATTTT. Protein product: CASSEGRQSNQPQHF.

This clone appeared a few times. The rearrangement joins TRBV29-1 to TRBJ2-5; D perhaps matches TRBD2 (5 bases). The tail of the sequence fits TRBJ2-7 better, so the J call may be wrong. From germline, CDR1 is SQVTM and CDR2 ANQGSEA. The CDR3 length is 10 residues. The CDR3 spells CSAGDYEQYF. CDR3 coding DNA: TGCAGCGCCGGGGACTACGAGCAGTACTTC.

This chain joins TRBV7-6 and TRBJ2-7; 9 bases line up with TRBD1. Trimming cost V 1 base and J 5 bases; bases outside gene matches: 3. Germline CDR1 SGHVS, CDR2 FNYEAQ. CDR3 length: 14 residues. The CDR3: CASSLEGTGNEQYF. CDR3 DNA sequence: TGTGCCAGCAGCTTAGAGGGGACAGGGAACGAGCAGTACTTC. Supplemented by reference TRBV7-6 and TRBJ2-7, the full variable domain reads GAGVSQSPRYKVTKRGQDVALRCDPISGHVSLYWYRQALGQGPEFLTYFNYEAQQDKSGLPNDRFSAERPEGSISTLTIQRTEQRDSAMYRCASSLEGTGNEQYFGPGTRLTVT.

The sample holds one count of this clone. The chain joins TRBV5-4 to TRBJ1-4; D unresolved. Looked up from germline, CDR1 is SGHNT and CDR2 is YYREEE (reference sequence). This CDR3 comprises 16 residues. V was shortened by 4 bases and J by 5 bases, with 18 bases between the two germline ends. The chain's CDR3 is CASSLRGRGSNEKLFF. Written as DNA, the CDR3 is TGTGCCAGCAGCCTGAGAGGGAGAGGGTCCAATGAAAAACTGTTTTTT.

The chain recombines TRBV5-1 with TRBJ1-2, with no clear D. V gave up 4 bases and J gave up 8 bases, with 15 bases separating them. This CDR3 contains 13 residues. Germline V gene lookup returns CDR1 SGHRS and CDR2 YFSETQ. The CDR3 nucleotides are TGCGCCAGCAGCCGAGCGAACGGGGAAGGCTACACCTTC. It codes for CASSRANGEGYTF. Full variable domain (missing parts from reference TRBV5-1 and TRBJ1-2): KAGVTQTPRYLIKTRGQQVTLSCSPISGHRSVSWYQQTPGQGLQFLFEYFSETQRNKGNFPGRFSGRQFSNSRSEMNVSTLELGDSALYLCASSRANGEGYTFGSGTRLTVV.

This chain joins TRBV19 and TRBJ1-2; a possible D gene is TRBD1 (5 bases). V was pared by 8 bases and J by 2 bases, with 15 bases between. CDR3 length: 14 residues. CDR1 is LNHDA and CDR2 is SQIVND in the germline V gene (reference sequence). CDR3 in amino acids: CASYKAGPNYGYTF. CDR3 coding DNA: TGTGCCAGTTATAAGGCAGGGCCCAACTATGGCTACACCTTC.

J is TRBJ2-6 and V is TRBV7-6, with D tentatively TRBD1 (5 bases). This CDR3 is 17 amino acids long. Germline loops: CDR1 SGHVS, CDR2 FNYEAQ. V dropped 1 base and J dropped 0 bases, with 10 bases sitting between them. CDR3 nucleotide sequence: TGTGCCAGCAGCTTAGGGGGCCCCAGCTCTGGGGCCAACGTCCTGACTTTC. Protein sequence: CASSLGGPSSGANVLTF.

This clone was seen only a few times. The rearrangement joins TRBV6-1 to TRBJ1-3; TRBD1 agrees at 9 bases. The junction had 4 bases not matched to a gene; V was cut back by 7 bases and J by 0 bases. Germline V lookup: CDR1 MNHNS, CDR2 SASEGT. The CDR3 has 15 residues. The CDR3 DNA reads as TGTGCCAGCACACGGACAGGGGACTCTGGAAACACCATATATTTT. It yields the protein CASTRTGDSGNTIYF.

This clone showed up just a few times. This chain links TRBV10-3 with TRBJ1-6, with D perhaps TRBD1 (6 bases). Germline CDR1 reads ENHRY; CDR2 reads SYGVKD. Trimming pared 5 bases from V and 9 bases from J, leaving 11 bases between. The CDR3 extends over 13 amino acids. CDR3 sequence reads: CAISQGGGSPLHF. CDR3 in DNA: TGTGCCATCAGTCAAGGGGGTGGTTCACCCCTCCACTTT.

The chain uses TRBV7-2 and TRBJ2-2; TRBD1 matches 8 bases. Germline values: CDR1 SGHTA, CDR2 FQGNSA. CDR3 size: 17 residues. With 3 bases clipped from V and 0 bases from J, the junction kept 6 bases outside the gene matches. The CDR3 is CASSLAGGKSNTGELFF. In nucleotides, the CDR3 is TGTGCCAGCAGCTTGGCAGGGGGCAAATCGAACACCGGGGAGCTGTTTTTT.

The chain uses TRBV7-2 and TRBJ2-1; perhaps TRBD2 as D (7 bases). Germline V gene data show CDR1 as SGHTA and CDR2 as FQGNSA. V was shortened by 5 bases and J by 8 bases, with 13 bases between the two germline ends. CDR3 size: 13 residues. The CDR3 loop reads CASSGRGAYEQFF. The CDR3 DNA reads TGTGCCAGCAGCGGCCGGGGGGCCTATGAGCAGTTCTTC.